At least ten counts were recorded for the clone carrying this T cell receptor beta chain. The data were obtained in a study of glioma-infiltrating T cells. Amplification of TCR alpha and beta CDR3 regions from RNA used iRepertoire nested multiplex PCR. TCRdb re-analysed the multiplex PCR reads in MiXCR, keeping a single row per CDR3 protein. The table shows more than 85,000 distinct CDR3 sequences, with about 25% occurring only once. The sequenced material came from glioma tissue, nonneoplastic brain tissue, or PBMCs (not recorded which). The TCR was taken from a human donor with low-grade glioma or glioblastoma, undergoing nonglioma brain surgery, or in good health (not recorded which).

The chain's CDR3 is CASSRTRTPSYEQYF. CDR3 in DNA: TGTGCCAGCAGCCGGACCCGGACTCCCTCCTACGAGCAGTACTTC. The chain joins TRBV7-2 to TRBJ2-7; D may be TRBD2 (5 bases). V was clipped by 5 bases and J by 0 bases, with 14 bases between them. This CDR3 comprises 15 residues. Germline V gene lookup returns CDR1 SGHTA and CDR2 FQGNSA.